A selection of T cell receptor beta chains follows, all from one sample in a study of PD-L1 blockade in urothelial cancer. Profiled with immunoSEQ multiplex PCR; TCRdb holds only in-frame clones, not every one. The top ten clones hold approximately 9.5% of a sample with 75,000 to 90,000 clones, about 80% of them seen once. The sample in question was PBMCs, obtained around atezolizumab (anti-PD-L1) treatment. These receptors were obtained from a man between 70 and 80 years old with urothelial cancer. Both conserved end residues are part of each CDR3. A D gene is named only where the DNA matches it firmly.

cdr3_aa,j_call,v_call,d_call
CASSPGGAGGKDGYTF,TRBJ1-2,TRBV5-1,TRBD1
CASSYSGTGGGEQFF,TRBJ2-1,TRBV6-5,TRBD1
CASSYGGFGDGYTF,TRBJ1-2,TRBV6-5,NA
CASSADPSGSFYEQYF,TRBJ2-7,TRBV7-3,TRBD2
CASSRDTSSYNEQFF,TRBJ2-1,TRBV5-4,NA
CASSLRVDTGELFF,TRBJ2-2,TRBV11-2,NA
CASSTGGESTEAFF,TRBJ1-1,TRBV5-4,TRBD1
CASSLSGTGDLGTEAFF,TRBJ1-1,TRBV5-8,TRBD1
CASSFNEDRDYGYTF,TRBJ1-2,TRBV19,TRBD1
CSVPGSGYGYTF,TRBJ1-2,TRBV29-1,NA
CASSEVVEGSEQYF,TRBJ2-7,TRBV6-5,NA
CASSLRQGLYGYTF,TRBJ1-2,TRBV5-6,TRBD1
CAISADESSGTTDTQYF,TRBJ2-3,TRBV10-3,TRBD2
CASSLSGSNQETQYF,TRBJ2-5,TRBV5-4,NA
CASSPSGQGALGYTF,TRBJ1-2,TRBV18,TRBD1
CASSLGTRDYEQYF,TRBJ2-7,TRBV7-2,TRBD2
CASSEGRTGGGYTF,TRBJ1-2,TRBV2,TRBD1
CASSRTPGGANTEAFF,TRBJ1-1,TRBV11-3,NA
CASSHASVDYGYTF,TRBJ1-2,TRBV19,NA
CSVEPSVTYNEQFF,TRBJ2-1,TRBV29-1,NA
CASSWGRGFTEAFF,TRBJ1-1,TRBV5-5,NA
CASSLDRDSTEAFF,TRBJ1-1,TRBV4-2,NA
CASSTRGQNEKLFF,TRBJ1-4,TRBV19,NA
CASSYVAGERKQYF,TRBJ2-7,TRBV6-5,TRBD2
CASSLGGGWGNQPQHF,TRBJ1-5,TRBV27,NA
CASSWTSGTRGNEQFF,TRBJ2-1,TRBV5-1,TRBD2
CASTDPTGTAAFEQFF,TRBJ2-1,TRBV25-1,TRBD1
CSVEVLNRVNGYTF,TRBJ1-2,TRBV29-1,NA
CAISVAGQEAGELFF,TRBJ2-2,TRBV10-3,NA
CASSQFRTTGGEQYF,TRBJ2-7,TRBV14,NA
CASSPGNQPQHF,TRBJ1-5,TRBV19,NA
CASSLASGGAETQYF,TRBJ2-5,TRBV7-9,TRBD2
CASSIGAGGTDTQYF,TRBJ2-3,TRBV18,TRBD2
CASSSGTGSYEQYF,TRBJ2-7,TRBV19,TRBD1
CASSPRVSGASYEQYF,TRBJ2-7,TRBV14,TRBD2
CASRGGTVNTGELFF,TRBJ2-2,TRBV27,TRBD2
CASRGQAETQYF,TRBJ2-5,TRBV2,NA
CASIQGGTGEISPLHF,TRBJ1-6,TRBV6-6,TRBD1
CASSLVGGGTDTQYF,TRBJ2-3,TRBV7-6,NA
CAKTGGDETQYF,TRBJ2-5,TRBV7-9,TRBD1
CASSSGSAISYEQYF,TRBJ2-7,TRBV11-3,NA
CASNWGKQGYNQPQHF,TRBJ1-5,TRBV6-9,NA
CATSRLNTGYEKLFF,TRBJ1-4,TRBV15,NA
CASSTRGGDTYEQYF,TRBJ2-7,TRBV6-5,TRBD2